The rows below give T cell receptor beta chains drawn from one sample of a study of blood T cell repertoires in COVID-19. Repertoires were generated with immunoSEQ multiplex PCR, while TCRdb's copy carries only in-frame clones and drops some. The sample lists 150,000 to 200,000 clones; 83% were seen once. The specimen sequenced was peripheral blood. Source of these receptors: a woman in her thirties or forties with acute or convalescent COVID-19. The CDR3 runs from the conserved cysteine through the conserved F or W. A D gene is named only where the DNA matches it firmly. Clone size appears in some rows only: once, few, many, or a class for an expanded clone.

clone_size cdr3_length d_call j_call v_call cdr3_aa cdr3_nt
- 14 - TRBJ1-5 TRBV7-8 CASSFQYSNQPQHF TGTGCCAGCAGCTTCCAGTATAGCAATCAGCCCCAGCATTTT
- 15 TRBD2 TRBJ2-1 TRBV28 CASKFGRAIYNEQFF TGTGCCAGCAAGTTCGGGAGGGCCATCTACAATGAGCAGTTCTTC
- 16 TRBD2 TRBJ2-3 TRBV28 CASSRTSGRWVNTQYF TGTGCCAGCAGTAGGACTAGCGGGAGGTGGGTGAATACGCAGTATTTT
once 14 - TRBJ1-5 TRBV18 CASSPGQGSQPQHF TGTGCCAGCTCACCAGGCCAGGGGAGTCAGCCCCAGCATTTT
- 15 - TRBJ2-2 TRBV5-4 CASSLDIQGTGELFF TGTGCCAGCAGCTTAGACATACAGGGTACCGGGGAGCTGTTTTTT
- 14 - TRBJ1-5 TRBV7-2 CASSLPNSNQPQHF TGTGCCAGCAGCTTACCCAATAGCAATCAGCCCCAGCATTTT
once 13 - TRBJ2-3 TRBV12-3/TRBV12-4 CASSFRGFDTQYF TGTGCCAGCAGTTTTCGGGGGTTTGATACGCAGTATTTT
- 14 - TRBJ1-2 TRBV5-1 CASSESPPNYGYTF TGCGCCAGCAGCGAGTCCCCCCCCAACTATGGCTACACCTTC
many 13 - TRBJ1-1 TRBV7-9 CASSPLRWAEAFF TGTGCCAGCAGCCCCCTGAGGTGGGCTGAAGCTTTCTTT
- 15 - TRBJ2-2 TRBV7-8 CASSSRGGSTGELFF TGTGCCAGCAGCTCAAGGGGGGGGAGCACCGGGGAGCTGTTTTTT
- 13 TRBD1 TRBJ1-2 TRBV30 CAWRQNRGRGYTF TGTGCCTGGAGACAAAACAGGGGGCGAGGCTACACCTTC
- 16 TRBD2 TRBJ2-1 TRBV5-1 CASSLGTSGDYNEQFF TGCGCCAGCAGCTTGGGGACTAGCGGAGACTACAATGAGCAGTTCTTC
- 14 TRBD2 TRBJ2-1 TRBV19 CASTLAGDYNEQFF TGTGCCAGTACACTAGCGGGAGACTACAATGAGCAGTTCTTC
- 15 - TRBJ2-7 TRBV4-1 CASSLDEYSSYEQYF TGCGCCAGCAGCCTCGATGAGTACAGCTCCTACGAGCAGTACTTC
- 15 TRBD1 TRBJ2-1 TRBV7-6 CASSLARPRQGEQFF TGTGCCAGCAGCTTAGCCCGCCCCCGACAGGGCGAGCAGTTCTTC
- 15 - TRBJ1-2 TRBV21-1 CASSLDRGLNYGYTF TGTGCCAGCAGCTTAGACAGGGGGCTTAACTATGGCTACACCTTC
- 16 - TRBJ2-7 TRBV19 CASSTKTSSYYYEQYF TGTGCCAGTAGCACTAAGACTAGTAGCTACTACTACGAGCAGTACTTC
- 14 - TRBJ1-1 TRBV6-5 CASSYRTVPTEAFF TGTGCCAGCAGTTACCGGACAGTTCCTACTGAAGCTTTCTTT
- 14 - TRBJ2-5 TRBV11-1 CASSLGLNQETQYF TGTGCCAGCAGCCTGGGACTTAATCAAGAGACCCAGTACTTC
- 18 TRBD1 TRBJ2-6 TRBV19 CASSISGQGFSGANVLTF TGTGCCAGTAGTATATCGGGACAGGGATTCTCTGGGGCCAACGTCCTGACTTTC
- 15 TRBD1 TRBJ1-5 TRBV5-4 CASSFGTGGNQPQHF TGTGCCAGCAGCTTCGGGACAGGGGGCAATCAGCCCCAGCATTTT
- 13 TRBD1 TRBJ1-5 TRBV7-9 CASSLTGDQPQHF TGTGCCAGCAGTCTAACAGGGGATCAGCCCCAGCATTTT
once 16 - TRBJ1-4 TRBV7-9 CAYPSSGTATNEKLFF TGTGCCTACCCGTCTTCAGGAACTGCAACTAATGAAAAACTGTTTTTT
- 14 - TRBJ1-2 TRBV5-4 CASSLHTADYGYTF TGTGCCAGCAGCTTGCATACAGCAGACTATGGCTACACCTTC
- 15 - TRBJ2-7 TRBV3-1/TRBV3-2 CASSPNSGASYEQYF TGTGCCAGCAGCCCGAACTCCGGTGCCTCCTACGAGCAGTACTTC
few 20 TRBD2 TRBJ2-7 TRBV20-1 CSASYLPPGLAWSWSYEQYF TGCAGTGCTAGTTATCTCCCCCCGGGACTAGCTTGGAGTTGGTCCTACGAGCAGTACTTC